The 20 T cell receptor beta chains below were found in one sample sequenced in a study of blood T cell repertoires in COVID-19. TCRdb's table, derived via immunoSEQ multiplex PCR, lists solely in-frame clones and lacks some. The data contain a few hundred thousand clones, about 80% of them singletons. The sample was peripheral blood. These receptors originate from a woman in her 30s who had recovered from COVID-19.

The rearrangement joins TRBV28 to TRBJ1-2, with unresolved D. The CDR3 covers 11 residues. CDR1 is MDHEN, CDR2 SYDVKM, per germline. V was pared by 6 bases and J by 5 bases, with 7 bases between. The CDR3: CASRPDYGYTF. As DNA, the CDR3 is TGTGCCAGCAGACCAGATTATGGCTACACCTTC.

The chain carries TRBV29-1 and TRBJ1-5, with a tentative D call TRBD1 (5 bases). Trimming shortened V by 1 base and J by 5 bases, and 9 bases separated the two germline ends. Germline V CDR1 and CDR2: SQVTM, ANQGSEA. The CDR3 length is 13 residues. CDR3 sequence (DNA): TGCAGCGTTGAAGTGACAGTGGATCAGCCCCAGCATTTT. Translated, it gives CSVEVTVDQPQHF.

The chain joins TRBV30 to TRBJ1-1; D is unresolved. V lost 1 base, J lost 3 bases, and 6 bases lay in between. The length of the CDR3 is 12 residues. CDR1 and CDR2 from the germline V gene are GTSNPN and SVGIG (reference sequence). The CDR3 spells CAWSGPYTEAFF. The CDR3 DNA follows: TGTGCCTGGAGTGGTCCGTACACTGAAGCTTTCTTT.

With regard to this clone: The same CDR3 also results from other DNA sequences found in this sample. J is TRBJ2-7 and V is TRBV9, with 9 bases aligning to TRBD2. The germline V gene has CDR1 SGDLS and CDR2 YYNGEE. The CDR3 has 15 amino acids. V dropped 0 bases and J dropped 2; count of bases not matched to a gene: 3. This chain's CDR3 is CASSVGAGGPYEQYF. Here the CDR3 DNA reads TGTGCCAGCAGCGTAGGGGCGGGAGGGCCCTACGAGCAGTACTTC.

This clone turned up a few times. One end of the junction varies from germline; a read error may be responsible. The rearrangement links TRBV7-7 to TRBJ2-7, with 10 bases matching TRBD1. Per the germline V gene, CDR1 is SSHAT and CDR2 is FNYEAQ (reference sequence). The CDR3 has 15 amino acids. CDR3 protein: CASSLGTGATYEQYF. DNA of the CDR3: TGTGCTAGCAGCTTAGGGACAGGGGCCACCTACGAGCAGTACTTC.

The chain has TRBV10-3 and TRBJ2-2; 11 bases line up with TRBD2. Unmatched junction bases numbered 14, after V lost 4 bases and J lost 7 bases. The CDR3 consists of 18 residues. The V gene's germline CDR1 is ENHRY and CDR2 SYGVKD. The CDR3 region has the DNA TGTGCCATCAGTGGTCCCTTTAGCGGGAGGGCCGGGAACGGGGAGCTGTTTTTT. Its translation is CAISGPFSGRAGNGELFF.

The chain links TRBV3-1 (or the pseudogene TRBV3-2) to TRBJ2-7; 7 bases map to TRBD1. CDR3 length equals 14 residues. Germline V gene data show CDR1 as LGHDT and CDR2 as YNNKEL (reference sequence). J gave up 2 bases and V 4 bases, and 5 bases lay outside the gene matches. The DNA for the CDR3 is TGTGCCAGCAGCCCCTACAGGGGCCCCTACGAGCAGTACTTC. Translated, it gives CASSPYRGPYEQYF.

The rearrangement joins TRBV2 to TRBJ2-1; D perhaps matches TRBD1 (6 bases). The CDR3 is 14 residues long. Germline V lookup: CDR1 SNHLY, CDR2 FYNNEI. The germline V and J ends were trimmed by 9 bases and 6 bases, with 18 bases remaining between them. In DNA form, the CDR3 reads TGTGCCAGTTCGTATCGGACAGATTTCAATGAGCAGTTCTTC. Residues: CASSYRTDFNEQFF.

The V and J genes are TRBV12-3 or TRBV12-4 and TRBJ1-5; D is possibly TRBD1 (5 bases). V lost 1 base, J lost 9 bases, and 7 bases lay in between. CDR3 length: 12 amino acids. The CDR3 nucleotides are TGTGCCAGCAGTTTAGTAGGGGTGCCCCAGCATTTT. Translating it yields CASSLVGVPQHF.

This chain uses TRBV28 with TRBJ1-2, with TRBD1 matching 8 bases. The CDR3 sequence is 13 residues long. CDR1 and CDR2 from the germline V gene are MDHEN and SYDVKM. V gave up 5 bases and J gave up 6 bases; unmatched junction bases: 5. CDR3 protein: CASSPTGGDGYTF. The CDR3 DNA reads TGTGCCAGCAGTCCTACAGGGGGGGATGGCTACACCTTC.

This chain links TRBV10-1 with TRBJ2-3; 7 bases fit TRBD2. There are 11 residues in the CDR3. Germline loops: CDR1 WNHNN, CDR2 SYGVQD (reference sequence). Trimming took 11 bases from V and 9 from J; bases not matched to a gene: 8. The CDR3 DNA reads TGCGCCTCCGGCGGGAGCGAAACGCAGTATTTT. Its protein product is CASGGSETQYF.

This clone was seen once. The chain carries TRBV18 and TRBJ2-7, with TRBD1 as a possible D gene (7 bases). Trimming stripped 6 bases from V and 7 bases from J, with 19 bases between. CDR3 length: 14 residues. Germline V lookup: CDR1 KGHSH, CDR2 LQKENI. The CDR3 sequence is CASSLGQAEGEQYF. The CDR3 nucleotides are TGTGCCAGCTCCCTCGGACAGGCGGAGGGGGAGCAGTACTTC.

The chain is built from TRBV18 and TRBJ1-2; tentative D call: TRBD1 (6 bases). The CDR3 runs 14 residues. V dropped 6 bases and J dropped 2 bases, with 13 bases sitting between them. The V gene's germline CDR1 is KGHSH and CDR2 LQKENI. CDR3: CASSSGGQNYGYTF. In nucleotides, the CDR3 is TGTGCCAGCTCGTCCGGCGGACAGAACTATGGCTACACCTTC.

The chain is built from TRBV19 and TRBJ2-7; weak D call: TRBD1 (6 bases). The CDR3 length is 14 residues. Trimming shortened V by 4 bases and J by 1 base, and 11 bases separated the two germline ends. The germline V gene has CDR1 LNHDA and CDR2 SQIVND (reference sequence). The CDR3 region is CASSNQGSSYEQYF. The CDR3 DNA follows: TGTGCCAGTAGTAACCAGGGGTCATCCTACGAGCAGTACTTC.

The V and J genes are TRBV30 and TRBJ1-2, with D tentatively TRBD1 (6 bases). CDR3 length: 11 amino acids. Per the germline V gene, CDR1 is GTSNPN and CDR2 is SVGIG (reference sequence). V was clipped by 4 bases and J by 5 bases, with 8 bases between them. DNA of the CDR3: TGTGCCTGGATTCAGGGGTATGGCTACACCTTC. Protein product: CAWIQGYGYTF.

V is TRBV6-6 and J is TRBJ2-1; TRBD2 aligns across 14 bases. Germline loops: CDR1 MNHNY, CDR2 SVGAGI (reference sequence). The length of the CDR3 is 15 residues. V lost 6 bases, J lost 7 bases, and 5 bases stayed unmatched. This CDR3 is CASSQTSGRENEQFF. The CDR3 DNA is TGTGCCAGCAGCCAGACTAGCGGGAGGGAAAATGAGCAGTTCTTC.

The rearrangement links TRBV4-1 to TRBJ1-2, with 9 bases fitting TRBD1. The CDR3 spans 16 residues. V lost 0 bases and J lost 8; bases outside the gene matches: 10. Germline V lookup: CDR1 MGHRA, CDR2 YSYEKL. The CDR3 reads CASSQEASGDREGYTF. CDR3 coding DNA: TGCGCCAGCAGCCAAGAAGCGAGTGGGGACAGGGAAGGCTACACCTTC.

V gene TRBV5-5 combines with J gene TRBJ1-1; 7 bases fit TRBD1. CDR3 length: 15 residues. Germline CDR1 reads SGHKS; CDR2 reads YYEKEE (reference sequence). Trimming at V came to 1 base and at J to 1 base, leaving 4 bases not matched to a gene. In DNA form, the CDR3 reads TGTGCCAGCAGCTTGCGGGACAGAGGGAACACTGAAGCTTTCTTT. Protein: CASSLRDRGNTEAFF.

This clone was recorded many times. This rearrangement joins TRBV18 to TRBJ1-1, with TRBD1 as a possible D gene (5 bases). V lost 6 bases, J lost 0 bases, and 14 bases lay in between. Germline V gene lookup returns CDR1 KGHSH and CDR2 LQKENI. This CDR3 is built from 15 residues. CDR3 coding DNA: TGTGCCAGCTCCCCCGGGGGAATCGTGAACACTGAAGCTTTCTTT. Amino acid sequence: CASSPGGIVNTEAFF.

The chain links TRBV2 to TRBJ2-2, with D perhaps TRBD1 (6 bases). The CDR3 contains 12 residues. V lost 9 bases and J 1 base, leaving 6 bases between the germline ends. Germline CDR1 reads SNHLY; CDR2 reads FYNNEI. Here the CDR3 DNA reads TGTGCCAGACAGGGGAACACCGGGGAGCTGTTTTTT. It codes for CARQGNTGELFF. The variable domain in full, completed from reference TRBV2 and TRBJ2-2, reads EPEVTQTPSHQVTQMGQEVILRCVPISNHLYFYWYRQILGQKVEFLVSFYNNEISEKSEIFDDQFSVERPDGSNFTLKIRSTKLEDSAMYFCARQGNTGELFFGEGSRLTVL.